Below, 11 T cell receptor beta chains from the same sample are listed, as sequenced in a study of blood T cells in healthy people across ages (dated by TCRdb to between 2015 and 2017). Libraries were prepared through 5' RACE. Sequenced on an Illumina HiSeq 2500. A second 7 to 11 cycle PCR used a sample-barcoded 5' primer and a J-beta primer mix. TCRdb passed the public sequencing reads through fastp at Q25 and MiXCR, retaining productive beta sequences. For every CDR3 protein sequence, its rows merge into one entry that carries the most common genes and DNA. The table for this sample lists 700,000 to 900,000 distinct CDR3 sequences; about 26% of them were counted only once. The biggest ten clones account for about 2.9% of the sample. These data were also reused for a study on T cells of mothers and their children.

Sample: blood. The receptors derive from a boy aged 5-17 years in good health.

This chain connects TRBV3-1 to TRBJ2-5; the D call may be TRBD1 or TRBD2 (5 bases each). Germline V CDR1 and CDR2: LGHDT, YNNKEL (reference sequence). CDR3 size: 16 residues. V was cut by 4 bases and J by 4 bases, with 19 bases left in between. CDR3: CASSPGTRHRGETQYF. CDR3 nucleotide sequence: TGTGCCAGCAGCCCTGGGACCCGCCATAGGGGAGAGACCCAGTACTTC.

CDR3 nucleotide sequence: TGTGCCAGCCCGAAGGGAGAGACCCAGTACTTC. Translating it yields CASPKGETQYF. The chain couples TRBV7-9 to TRBJ2-5; D remains unclear. Looked up from germline, CDR1 is SEHNR and CDR2 is FQNEAQ (reference sequence). Trimming took 8 bases from V and 4 from J, leaving 8 bases between them. This CDR3 has 11 residues.

The V call is TRBV28, the J call TRBJ2-7, with TRBD2 matching 10 bases. J lost 7 bases, V lost 5 bases, and 11 bases had no gene match. Germline values: CDR1 MDHEN, CDR2 SYDVKM. CDR3 size: 15 residues. CDR3 region: CASSASGRAGGEQYF. CDR3 DNA sequence: TGTGCCAGCAGTGCAAGCGGGAGGGCCGGGGGGGAGCAGTACTTC.

The chain employs TRBV5-1 and TRBJ2-7, with D perhaps TRBD1 (6 bases). Germline assignment: CDR1 SGHRS and CDR2 YFSETQ. The CDR3 extends over 14 amino acids. V lost 4 bases, J lost 6 bases, and 17 bases lay in between. CDR3 region: CASSITGSSGEQYF. CDR3 bases: TGCGCCAGCAGCATAACAGGGTCTTCTGGCGAGCAGTACTTC.

This chain connects TRBV11-2 to TRBJ2-5, with D hard to call. V was pared by 5 bases and J by 7 bases, with 8 bases between. The CDR3 loop spans 11 amino acids. In germline, CDR1 is SGHAT, CDR2 FQNNGV. The DNA of the CDR3 is TGTGCCAGCAGCATGGTTGGGACCCAGTACTTC. Protein sequence: CASSMVGTQYF.

This clonotype has just a few counts. This chain joins TRBV6-6 and TRBJ2-5; D remains ambiguous. The CDR3 covers 15 residues. CDR1 and CDR2 from the germline V gene are MNHNY and SVGAGI (reference sequence). V shed 1 base and J shed 1 base, with 10 bases lying between them. The CDR3 here is CASSYFEGTQETQYF. CDR3 nucleotides: TGTGCCAGCAGTTACTTTGAAGGCACCCAAGAGACCCAGTACTTC.

The chain carries TRBV5-1 and TRBJ2-7; 9 bases align to TRBD1. The germline V gene encodes CDR1 SGHRS and CDR2 YFSETQ. CDR3 length: 14 amino acids. V lost 4 bases and J lost 6; bases outside the gene matches: 8. This CDR3 reads CASSHPGQGSEQYF. The CDR3, as DNA: TGCGCCAGCAGCCATCCGGGACAGGGCTCCGAGCAGTACTTC. Filled out from reference TRBV5-1 and TRBJ2-7, the complete variable domain reads KAGVTQTPRYLIKTRGQQVTLSCSPISGHRSVSWYQQTPGQGLQFLFEYFSETQRNKGNFPGRFSGRQFSNSRSEMNVSTLELGDSALYLCASSHPGQGSEQYFGPGTRLTVT.

This clonotype was observed a single time. This chain uses TRBV29-1 with TRBJ1-1, with D uncertain. The CDR3 runs to 13 residues. The V end lost 1 base, the J end lost 2 bases, and 8 bases lay between the germline ends. Per the germline V gene, CDR1 is SQVTM and CDR2 is ANQGSEA. The CDR3 region has the DNA TGCAGCGTTGAAGTACAGATTAACACTGAAGCTTTCTTT. Residues: CSVEVQINTEAFF.

This clonotype was detected a few times. The gene calls are TRBV20-1 and TRBJ2-3, with 8 bases aligning to TRBD1. J lost 4 bases, V lost 5 bases, and 11 bases had no gene match. This CDR3 is built from 15 residues. Per the germline V gene, CDR1 is DFQATT and CDR2 is SNEGSKA (reference sequence). CDR3 nucleotides: TGCAGTGCTTATAGACAGGGGAGAAGTGCAGATACGCAGTATTTT. Translating gives CSAYRQGRSADTQYF.

This clonotype turned up a few times. V and J are TRBV15 and TRBJ2-1; D perhaps matches TRBD1 (5 bases). V was shortened by 3 bases and J by 5 bases, with 11 bases between the two germline ends. CDR1 and CDR2 (germline): LNHNV, YYDKDF (reference sequence). The CDR3 is 14 amino acids. CDR3 sequence: CATSSWGPNNEQFF. CDR3 nucleotide sequence: TGTGCCACCAGCAGTTGGGGCCCAAACAATGAGCAGTTCTTC.

Comment on this clonotype: The CDR3 ends on some other residue instead of the conserved phenylalanine or tryptophan, so this is likely a read error. The chain links TRBV20-1 to TRBJ2-3, with 11 bases fitting TRBD2. Trimming removed 5 bases from V and 4 bases from J; junction bases left unmatched: 2. CDR3 length equals 13 residues. CDR1 is DFQATT and CDR2 is SNEGSKA in the germline V gene (reference sequence). As DNA, the CDR3 is TGCAGTGCTGGTAGCGGGGGGGCAGATACGCAGTATTGT. Its protein product is CSAGSGGADTQYC.